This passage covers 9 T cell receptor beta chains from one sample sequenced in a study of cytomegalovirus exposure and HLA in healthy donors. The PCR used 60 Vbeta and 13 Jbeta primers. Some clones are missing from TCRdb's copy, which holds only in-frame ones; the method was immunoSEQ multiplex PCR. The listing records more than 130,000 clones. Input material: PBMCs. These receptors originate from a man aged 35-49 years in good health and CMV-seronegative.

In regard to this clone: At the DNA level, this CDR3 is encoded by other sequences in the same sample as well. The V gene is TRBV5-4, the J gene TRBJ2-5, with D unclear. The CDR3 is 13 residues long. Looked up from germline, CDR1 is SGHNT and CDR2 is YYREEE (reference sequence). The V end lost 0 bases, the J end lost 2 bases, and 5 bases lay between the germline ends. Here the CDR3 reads CASSLDRQETQYF. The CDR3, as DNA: TGTGCCAGCAGCTTGGACAGACAAGAGACCCAGTACTTC.

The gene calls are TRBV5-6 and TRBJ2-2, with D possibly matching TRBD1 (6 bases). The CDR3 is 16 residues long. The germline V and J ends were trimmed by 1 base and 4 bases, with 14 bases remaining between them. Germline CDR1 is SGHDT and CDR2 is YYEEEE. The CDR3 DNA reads TGTGCCAGCAGCTTGAAGGAGAAACAGGGCACCGGGGAGCTGTTTTTT. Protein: CASSLKEKQGTGELFF.

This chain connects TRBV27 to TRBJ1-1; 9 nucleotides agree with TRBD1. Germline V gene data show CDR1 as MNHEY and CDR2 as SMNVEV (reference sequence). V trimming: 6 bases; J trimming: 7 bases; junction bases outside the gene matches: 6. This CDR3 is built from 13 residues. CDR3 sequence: CASRGQGTDEAFF. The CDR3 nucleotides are TGTGCCAGCAGAGGACAGGGGACGGATGAAGCTTTCTTT.

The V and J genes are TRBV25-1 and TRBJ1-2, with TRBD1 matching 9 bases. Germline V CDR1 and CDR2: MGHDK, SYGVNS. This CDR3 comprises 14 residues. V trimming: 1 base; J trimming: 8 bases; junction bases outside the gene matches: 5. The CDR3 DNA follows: TGTGCCAGCAGTGAATCGGGACAGGGTGGCGGCTACACCTTC. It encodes CASSESGQGGGYTF.

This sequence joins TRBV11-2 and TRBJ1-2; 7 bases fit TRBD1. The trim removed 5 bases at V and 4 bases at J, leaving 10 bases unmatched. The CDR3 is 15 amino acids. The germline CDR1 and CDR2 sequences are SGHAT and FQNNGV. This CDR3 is CASSPRDSPIYGYTF. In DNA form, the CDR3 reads TGTGCCAGCAGCCCCCGGGACAGCCCTATCTATGGCTACACCTTC.

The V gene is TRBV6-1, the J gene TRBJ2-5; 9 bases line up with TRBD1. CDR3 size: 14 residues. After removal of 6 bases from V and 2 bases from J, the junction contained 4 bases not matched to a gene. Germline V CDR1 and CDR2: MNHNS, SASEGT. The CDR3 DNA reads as TGTGCCAGCAGACTGACAGGGGGACAAGAGACCCAGTACTTC. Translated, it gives CASRLTGGQETQYF.

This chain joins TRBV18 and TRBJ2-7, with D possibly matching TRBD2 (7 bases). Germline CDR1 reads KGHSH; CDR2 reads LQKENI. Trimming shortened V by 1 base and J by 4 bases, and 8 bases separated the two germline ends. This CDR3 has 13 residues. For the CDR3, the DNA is TGTGCCAGCTCACCACAGGGGGGGTACGAGCAGTACTTC. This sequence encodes CASSPQGGYEQYF.

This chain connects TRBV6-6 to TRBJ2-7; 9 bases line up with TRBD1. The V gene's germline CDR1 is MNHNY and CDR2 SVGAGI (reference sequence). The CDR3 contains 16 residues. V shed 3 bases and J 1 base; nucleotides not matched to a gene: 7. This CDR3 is CASSYSGQGHSYEQYF. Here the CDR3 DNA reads TGTGCCAGCAGTTATTCTGGACAGGGGCATTCCTACGAGCAGTACTTC.

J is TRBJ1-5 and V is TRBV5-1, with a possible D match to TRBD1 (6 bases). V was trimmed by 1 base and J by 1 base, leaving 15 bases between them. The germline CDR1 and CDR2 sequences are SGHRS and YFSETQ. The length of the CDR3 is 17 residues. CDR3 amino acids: CASSLTVRGMSNQPQHF. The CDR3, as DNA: TGCGCCAGCAGCTTGACAGTAAGGGGGATGAGCAATCAGCCCCAGCATTTT.